Given below is one TCR beta chain in context. This clonotype is regarded as medium-sized (0.01 to 0.1%). The target of this receptor is not known. Per-base qualities were not stored, and no clone one base away is much larger. The data derive from a study of early T cells in non-severe SARS-CoV-2 infection (dated by TCRdb to the early 2020s). In terms of the full investigation: Bulk RNA from unsorted whole blood was used for TCR sequencing, so alpha and beta chains could not be paired.

Set within a cohort of healthcare workers in London, UK, this nested case-control study involved weekly PCR testing of nasopharyngeal swabs along with blood sampling. Healthcare workers were recruited during the week of the UK lockdown, between 23 and 31 March 2020, and followed weekly for up to roughly 16 weeks. The germline ends are 17 bases apart after V is trimmed by 5 bases and J by 0 bases. CDR1 is given as DFQATT and CDR2 as SNEGSKA, both from the germline V gene (reference sequence). From the cysteine through the phenylalanine, the CDR3 covers 15 amino acids. The retained sequence is limited to the CDR3, 45 bases, with the frame set at the first base. Results the study describes overall, beyond this receptor: VDJdb matching was skewed toward anti-spike CD8 responses and likely underestimated virus-specific expansions by missing private and CD4 specificities.

Library preparation was by 5' RACE. The sequencer was a NextSeq 500. To correct for sequencing error and PCR bias, the TCR library protocol tagged individual cDNA molecules with unique molecular identifiers. Sequencing covered both TCR alpha and beta chains, and within each sample the abundances of alpha and beta sequences were tightly co-correlated. The paper's data handling went like this. V gene, J gene and CDR3 annotation of TCR sequences was performed with Decombinator V4. Expanded TCRs were defined as changing significantly between any two time points under a Poisson model with p below 0.0001. TCR abundances were normalised to the total number of TCRs sequenced in each sample and reported as counts per million. TRAV1-2 paired with TRAJ12, TRAJ20 or TRAJ33 defined MAIT TCRs, while TRAV10 paired with TRAJ18 defined iNKT TCRs. VDJdb, accessed 1 November 2021, was searched for CMV, EBV and SARS-CoV-2 annotated TCRs, excluding TCRs annotated for multiple antigens. Starting from the raw public reads, TCRdb applied fastp trimming at Q25, assembled clones with MiXCR and retained in-frame beta chains. Each entry merges the rows of one CDR3 protein and shows their most common DNA and genes. The V and J calls were determined by TCRdb, not by the authors. The sample contains 20,000 to 25,000 distinct CDR3 sequences, about 4% of them found a single time. Approximately 1.5% of the sample belongs to the ten largest clones.

Sequences were obtained from whole blood. The sequence was collected from an adult who was a healthcare worker with PCR-confirmed SARS-CoV-2 infection or an uninfected control (not recorded which). The chain links TRBV20-1 with TRBJ2-7; no D gene call is confident. The CDR3 protein: CSAEDDTSNSYEQYF. The nucleotide sequence is TGCAGTGCTGAAGACGACACCTCTAACTCCTACGAGCAGTACTTC.